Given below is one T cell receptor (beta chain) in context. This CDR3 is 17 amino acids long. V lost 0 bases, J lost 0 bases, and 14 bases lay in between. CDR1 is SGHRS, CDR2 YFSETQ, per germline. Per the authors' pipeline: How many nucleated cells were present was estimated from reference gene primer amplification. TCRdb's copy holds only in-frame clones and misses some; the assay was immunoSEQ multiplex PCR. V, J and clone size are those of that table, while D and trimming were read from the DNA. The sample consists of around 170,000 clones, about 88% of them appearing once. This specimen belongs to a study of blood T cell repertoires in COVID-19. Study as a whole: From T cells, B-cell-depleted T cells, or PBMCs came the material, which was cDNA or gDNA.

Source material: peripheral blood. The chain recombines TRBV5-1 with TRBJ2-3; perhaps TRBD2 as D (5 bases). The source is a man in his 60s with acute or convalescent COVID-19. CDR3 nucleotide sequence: TGCGCCAGCAGCTTGGGGCCAAGCGGATCTAGCACAGATACGCAGTATTTT. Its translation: CASSLGPSGSSTDTQYF.